This passage covers 8 T cell receptor beta chains from one sample sequenced in a study of T cell repertoires in cytomegalovirus infection. TCRdb used MiXCR to reprocess the reads, holding one entry per CDR3 protein. Here the sample spans under 350,000 distinct CDR3 sequences, roughly 21% being singletons. Their specific antigens are unknown. The sequenced sample was cultured PBMCs, obtained from culture after CMV antigen stimulation. The receptors originated from a human donor in good health (CMV status not recorded). Some clones in this sample may be carry-over from other donors' samples.

This chain uses TRBV20-1 with TRBJ1-1; D not resolved. The CDR3 length is 11 residues. Trimming took 3 bases from V and 3 from J, leaving 5 bases between them. Germline values: CDR1 DFQATT, CDR2 SNEGSKA (reference sequence). Written as DNA, the CDR3 is TGCAGTGCTAGTCCAGACACTGAAGCTTTCTTT. It specifies CSASPDTEAFF.

This clonotype was detected only a few times. The chain employs TRBV6-5 and TRBJ1-5, with TRBD1 matching over 7 bases. The CDR3 runs 14 residues. V shed 0 bases, J shed 9 bases, and the junction held 5 bases outside the gene matches. CDR1 is MNHEY, CDR2 SVGAGI, per germline. CDR3 protein: CASSYSATGWPQHF. The CDR3 bases are TGTGCCAGCAGTTACTCGGCGACAGGGTGGCCCCAGCATTTT.

The chain recombines TRBV18 with TRBJ2-7, with 10 nucleotides matching TRBD1. CDR3 length: 14 residues. The V and J ends lost 4 bases and 7 bases, in that order; junction bases with no gene match: 7. Germline assignment: CDR1 KGHSH and CDR2 LQKENI. The CDR3 spells CASSRTDRGREQYF. The CDR3 DNA reads TGTGCCAGCTCACGGACGGACAGGGGGAGGGAGCAGTACTTC.

This clonotype came up many times. The V and J genes are TRBV19 and TRBJ2-2; weak D call: TRBD2 (6 bases). CDR3 size: 15 residues. Trimming removed 3 bases at V and 2 bases at J, with 10 bases between. The germline V gene encodes CDR1 LNHDA and CDR2 SQIVND (reference sequence). This chain's CDR3 is CASSMGGTNTGELFF. CDR3 coding DNA: TGTGCCAGTAGTATGGGCGGGACCAACACCGGGGAGCTGTTTTTT.

This clonotype showed up just a few times. This sequence joins TRBV12-3 or TRBV12-4 and TRBJ2-1; 7 bases match TRBD1. This CDR3 is 12 amino acids long. The trim removed 7 bases at V and 15 bases at J, leaving 12 bases unmatched. The DNA for the CDR3 is TGTGCCAGCACTCGGGGCGAGGGGGCGCCGTTCTTC. Translating it yields CASTRGEGAPFF.

The chain is built from TRBV7-6 and TRBJ1-5, with 8 bases identical to TRBD1. The CDR3 is 16 residues long. V dropped 4 bases and J dropped 8; count of bases not matched to a gene: 13. Germline assignment: CDR1 SGHVS and CDR2 FNYEAQ. CDR3 sequence reads: CASSSSDRAGEEPQHF. In DNA, the CDR3 is TGTGCCAGCAGCTCCTCGGACAGGGCGGGAGAGGAGCCCCAGCATTTT.

This clonotype showed up just a few times. J is TRBJ1-1 and V is TRBV7-9; maybe TRBD1 (6 bases). V was shortened by 7 bases and J by 6 bases, with 9 bases between the two germline ends. This CDR3 has 11 amino acids. CDR1 is SEHNR and CDR2 is FQNEAQ in the germline V gene (reference sequence). The CDR3 here is CASKGGAEAFF. CDR3 in DNA: TGTGCCAGCAAGGGGGGGGCTGAAGCTTTCTTT.

V is TRBV29-1 and J is TRBJ1-1; 8 bases are a match to TRBD1. There are 13 residues in the CDR3. V was pared by 5 bases and J by 2 bases, with 4 bases of the junction left unmatched. CDR1 is SQVTM and CDR2 is ANQGSEA in the germline V gene. This chain's CDR3 is CSVSGQGNTEAFF. The CDR3 region has the DNA TGCAGCGTTTCCGGACAGGGCAACACTGAAGCTTTCTTT. Drawing the rest from reference TRBV29-1 and TRBJ1-1, the complete variable domain is SAVISQKPSRDICQRGTSLTIQCQVDSQVTMMFWYRQQPGQSLTLIATANQGSEATYESGFVIDKFPISRPNLTFSTLTVSNMSPEDSSIYLCSVSGQGNTEAFFGQGTRLTVV.